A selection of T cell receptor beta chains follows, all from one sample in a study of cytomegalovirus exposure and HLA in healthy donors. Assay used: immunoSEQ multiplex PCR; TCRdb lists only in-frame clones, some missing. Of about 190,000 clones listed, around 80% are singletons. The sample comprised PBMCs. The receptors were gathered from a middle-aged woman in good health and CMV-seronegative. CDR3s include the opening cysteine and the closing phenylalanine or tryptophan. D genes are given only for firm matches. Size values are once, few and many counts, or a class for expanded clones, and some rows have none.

CDR3aa: CACSPAGRTEAFF
CDR3nt: TGTGCCTGCTCGCCGGCAGGGCGGACTGAAGCTTTCTTT
d_gene: .
abundance: .
v_gene: TRBV30
j_gene: TRBJ1-1

CDR3aa: CASSLRTGRNEKLFF
CDR3nt: TGTGCCAGCAGCCTTAGGACAGGCCGAAATGAAAAACTGTTTTTT
d_gene: TRBD1
abundance: .
v_gene: TRBV9
j_gene: TRBJ1-4

CDR3aa: CASSAGLAASTDTQYF
CDR3nt: TGTGCCAGCAGCGCCGGACTAGCGGCTAGCACAGATACGCAGTATTTT
d_gene: TRBD2
abundance: .
v_gene: TRBV9
j_gene: TRBJ2-3

CDR3aa: CASSLRLAGVMAGELFF
CDR3nt: TGCGCCAGCAGCCTGAGACTAGCGGGAGTAATGGCCGGGGAGCTGTTTTTT
d_gene: TRBD2
abundance: few
v_gene: TRBV5-1
j_gene: TRBJ2-2

CDR3aa: CASSISRTAETQYF
CDR3nt: TGTGCCAGTAGTATAAGCAGGACAGCAGAGACCCAGTACTTC
d_gene: .
abundance: .
v_gene: TRBV19
j_gene: TRBJ2-5

CDR3aa: CASSVFQGSTDTQYF
CDR3nt: TGTGCCAGCAGCGTTTTTCAGGGAAGCACAGATACGCAGTATTTT
d_gene: .
abundance: .
v_gene: TRBV9
j_gene: TRBJ2-3

CDR3aa: CASSYSGGRGHEQYF
CDR3nt: TGTGCCAGCAGTTACTCGGGCGGGAGGGGTCACGAGCAGTACTTC
d_gene: TRBD2
abundance: .
v_gene: TRBV6-6
j_gene: TRBJ2-7

CDR3aa: CAWSSTGSNQPQHF
CDR3nt: TGTGCCTGGAGTTCCACAGGGAGCAATCAGCCCCAGCATTTT
d_gene: .
abundance: .
v_gene: TRBV30
j_gene: TRBJ1-5

CDR3aa: CASSSGTGGRDEQFF
CDR3nt: TGTGCCAGCAGCTCCGGGACAGGGGGCCGAGATGAGCAGTTCTTC
d_gene: TRBD1
abundance: .
v_gene: TRBV7-9
j_gene: TRBJ2-1

CDR3aa: CASKVADGELFF
CDR3nt: TGTGCCAGCAAAGTAGCAGACGGGGAGCTGTTTTTT
d_gene: .
abundance: .
v_gene: TRBV7-3
j_gene: TRBJ2-2

CDR3aa: CASSITGSRNEKLFF
CDR3nt: TGTGCCAGCAGTATTACAGGTTCCCGAAATGAAAAACTGTTTTTT
d_gene: .
abundance: .
v_gene: TRBV6-1
j_gene: TRBJ1-4

CDR3aa: CASDARPTGELFF
CDR3nt: TGTGCCAGCGACGCGAGGCCCACCGGGGAGCTGTTTTTT
d_gene: .
abundance: .
v_gene: TRBV6-1
j_gene: TRBJ2-2

CDR3aa: CASSPGEGVGYTF
CDR3nt: TGTGCCAGCAGCCCGGGGGAGGGGGTTGGCTACACCTTC
d_gene: .
abundance: .
v_gene: TRBV7-2
j_gene: TRBJ1-2

CDR3aa: CASSVGPGQPTYGYTF
CDR3nt: TGTGCCAGTAGTGTTGGGCCGGGACAGCCAACCTATGGCTACACCTTC
d_gene: TRBD1
abundance: .
v_gene: TRBV19
j_gene: TRBJ1-2

CDR3aa: CASSQGQAVGETQYF
CDR3nt: TGTGCCAGCAGCCAAGGACAGGCCGTTGGCGAGACCCAGTACTTC
d_gene: TRBD1
abundance: once
v_gene: TRBV7-3
j_gene: TRBJ2-5

CDR3aa: CASSVVGGPDEKLFF
CDR3nt: TGTGCCAGCAGCGTAGTGGGGGGACCGGATGAAAAACTGTTTTTT
d_gene: .
abundance: .
v_gene: TRBV9
j_gene: TRBJ1-4

CDR3aa: CASGPPLAGGYNEQFF
CDR3nt: TGTGCTAGTGGCCCCCCTCTAGCGGGAGGGTACAATGAGCAGTTCTTC
d_gene: TRBD2
abundance: .
v_gene: TRBV12-5
j_gene: TRBJ2-1

CDR3aa: CASSLSSGASYEQYF
CDR3nt: TGTGCCAGCAGCTTATCTAGCGGGGCCTCCTACGAGCAGTACTTC
d_gene: TRBD2
abundance: .
v_gene: TRBV7-2
j_gene: TRBJ2-7

CDR3aa: CASRLAGVYEQFF
CDR3nt: TGTGCTAGTCGACTAGCGGGAGTCTATGAGCAGTTCTTC
d_gene: TRBD2
abundance: few
v_gene: TRBV12-5
j_gene: TRBJ2-1

CDR3aa: CASSEPHGTTSRAFF
CDR3nt: TGTGCCAGCAGTGAACCCCACGGGACTACAAGTAGGGCTTTCTTT
d_gene: .
abundance: .
v_gene: TRBV6-1
j_gene: TRBJ1-1

CDR3aa: CASSSRDTSYEQYF
CDR3nt: TGTGCCAGCAGTTCGAGGGACACCTCCTACGAGCAGTACTTC
d_gene: .
abundance: .
v_gene: TRBV6-5
j_gene: TRBJ2-7

CDR3aa: CAWTLISGRPDTQYF
CDR3nt: TGTGCCTGGACCCTGATTAGCGGGAGGCCCGATACGCAGTATTTT
d_gene: TRBD2
abundance: .
v_gene: TRBV30
j_gene: TRBJ2-3

CDR3aa: CASSASGLGTYEQYF
CDR3nt: TGTGCCAGCAGCGCGAGCGGGTTAGGGACCTACGAGCAGTACTTC
d_gene: .
abundance: .
v_gene: TRBV9
j_gene: TRBJ2-7

CDR3aa: CASSHSGQGTDTQYF
CDR3nt: TGCGCCAGCAGCCACAGCGGACAGGGAACAGATACGCAGTATTTT
d_gene: TRBD1
abundance: .
v_gene: TRBV4-1
j_gene: TRBJ2-3

CDR3aa: CASSGGLVPTDTQYF
CDR3nt: TGTGCCAGCAGCGGCGGACTAGTGCCCACAGATACGCAGTATTTT
d_gene: TRBD2
abundance: .
v_gene: TRBV5-4
j_gene: TRBJ2-3